A selection of T cell receptor beta chains follows, all from one sample in a study of shared clonotypes between healthy human individuals. Produced via immunoSEQ multiplex PCR; TCRdb's table is partial and in-frame only. Of 2 million to 2.5 million clones listed, roughly 92% are singletons. The sequenced sample consisted of naive CD4+ T cells from PBMCs. These receptors all come from a man aged 18 to 29 in good health. Some clones in this sample may be carry-over from other donors' samples. The CDR3 runs from the conserved cysteine through the conserved F or W. The D gene is left open where the match is weak. The size field is filled for only some rows; it gives once, few, many or a size class.

-	TRBV7-9	TRBJ2-5	-	CASGSRNNQETQYF	TGTGCCAGCGGATCACGGAATAACCAAGAGACCCAGTACTTC
-	TRBV6-1	TRBJ1-2	-	CASSEAPSTPRGYGYTF	TGTGCCAGCAGTGAAGCACCCTCTACGCCGCGGGGGTATGGCTACACCTTC
TRBD2	TRBV7-9	TRBJ2-1	-	CASSSSGTGTSGLGIEQFF	TGTGCCAGCAGCTCGTCCGGGACAGGGACTAGCGGGTTGGGGATCGAGCAGTTCTTC
-	TRBV30	TRBJ2-2	-	CAWSMGGTAIGELFF	TGTGCCTGGAGTATGGGGGGGACAGCCATCGGGGAGCTGTTTTTT
-	TRBV19	TRBJ2-5	-	CASSMAPLGETQYF	TGTGCCAGTAGTATGGCCCCCCTGGGAGAGACCCAGTACTTC
-	TRBV19	TRBJ1-5	-	CASSIGGYSNQPQHF	TGTGCCAGTAGTATAGGAGGGTACAGCAATCAGCCCCAGCATTTT
-	TRBV28	TRBJ2-1	-	CASSSQSAQFF	TGTGCCAGCAGTTCCCAGTCTGCCCAGTTCTTC
-	TRBV28	TRBJ1-1	once	CASISGQNTEAFF	TGTGCCAGCATCTCGGGCCAAAACACTGAAGCTTTCTTT
-	TRBV28	TRBJ2-2	-	CASSHRLNTGELFF	TGTGCCAGCAGCCACCGACTGAACACCGGGGAGCTGTTTTTT
-	TRBV6-5	TRBJ2-3	-	CASEESRYSTDTQYF	TGTGCCAGCGAAGAATCCAGGTATAGCACAGATACGCAGTATTTT